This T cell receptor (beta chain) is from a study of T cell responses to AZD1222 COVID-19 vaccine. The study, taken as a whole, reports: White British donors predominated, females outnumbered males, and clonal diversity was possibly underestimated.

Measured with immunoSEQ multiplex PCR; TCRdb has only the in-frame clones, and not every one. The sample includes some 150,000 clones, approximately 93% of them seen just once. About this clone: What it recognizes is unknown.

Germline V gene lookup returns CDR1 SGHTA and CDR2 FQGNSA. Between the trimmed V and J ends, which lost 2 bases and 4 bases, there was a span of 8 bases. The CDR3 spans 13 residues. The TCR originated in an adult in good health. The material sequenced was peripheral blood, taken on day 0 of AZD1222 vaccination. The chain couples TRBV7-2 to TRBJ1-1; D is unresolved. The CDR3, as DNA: TGTGCCAGCAGCTTACAAAGAGGCACTGAAGCTTTCTTT. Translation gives CASSLQRGTEAFF.